The clone carrying this T cell receptor (beta chain) turned up a few times. The antigen is undetermined. This sample stems from a study of response to subunit inactivated influenza vaccine. General observations from the study: Authors suggested each seasonal flu vaccination may recruit only limited numbers of new T cells.

The CDR3 sequence is 14 residues long. Trimming removed 2 bases from V and 4 bases from J; junction bases left unmatched: 4. The V gene's germline CDR1 is SNHLY and CDR2 FYNNEI. TCRdb redid the calling of the RT-PCR reads with MiXCR, one entry per CDR3 protein. The sample includes more than 450,000 distinct CDR3 sequences, about an eighth of them seen just once. The chain employs TRBV2 and TRBJ1-1; 7 bases are shared with TRBD1. The sample was PBMCs from blood, taken on the day of vaccination. The TCR was taken from a man aged 50 to 59 who received an inactivated influenza vaccine. CDR3 sequence reads: CASSERDRATEAFF. The CDR3 DNA reads TGTGCCAGCAGTGAACGAGACAGGGCCACTGAAGCTTTCTTT. Based on the CDR3 plus reference TRBV2 and TRBJ1-1, the full variable domain is EPEVTQTPSHQVTQMGQEVILRCVPISNHLYFYWYRQILGQKVEFLVSFYNNEISEKSEIFDDQFSVERPDGSNFTLKIRSTKLEDSAMYFCASSERDRATEAFFGQGTRLTVV.